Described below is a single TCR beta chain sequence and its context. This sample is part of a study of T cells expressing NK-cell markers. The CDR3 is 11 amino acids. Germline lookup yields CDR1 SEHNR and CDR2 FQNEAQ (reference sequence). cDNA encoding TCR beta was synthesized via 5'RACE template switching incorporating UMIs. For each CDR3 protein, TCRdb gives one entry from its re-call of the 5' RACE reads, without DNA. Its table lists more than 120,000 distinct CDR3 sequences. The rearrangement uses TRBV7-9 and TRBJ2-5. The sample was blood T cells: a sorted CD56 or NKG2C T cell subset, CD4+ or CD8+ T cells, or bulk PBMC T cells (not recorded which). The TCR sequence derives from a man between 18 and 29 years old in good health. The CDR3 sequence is CASSARETQYF. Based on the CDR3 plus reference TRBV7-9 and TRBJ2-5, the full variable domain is DTGVSQNPRHKITKRGQNVTFRCDPISEHNRLYWYRQTLGQGPEFLTYFQNEAQLEKSRLLSDRFSAERPKGSFSTLEIQRTEQGDSAMYLCASSARETQYFGPGTRLLVL.